This is a list of T cell receptor beta chains from one sample in a study of blood T cell repertoires in COVID-19. Profiled with immunoSEQ multiplex PCR; TCRdb holds only in-frame clones, not every one. The repertoire holds over 100,000 clones, with around 86% as singletons. Material: peripheral blood. The receptors derive from a man older than 75 with acute or convalescent COVID-19. Each CDR3 is given with its conserved first and last residue. A D gene is named only where the DNA matches it firmly. Only part of the rows carry a size: once, few, many, or a class if the clone is expanded.

>-|TRBJ1-5|14|-|TRBV23-1
CASFVRAYNQPQHF
TGCGCCAGCTTTGTCAGGGCCTACAATCAGCCCCAGCATTTT
>-|TRBJ2-1|15|few|TRBV20-1
CSASPQGHGYNEQFF
TGCAGTGCTAGTCCCCAGGGTCATGGGTACAATGAGCAGTTCTTC
>TRBD1|TRBJ2-5|14|-|TRBV7-9
CASTRAGGWETQYF
TGTGCCAGCACTCGGGCAGGGGGTTGGGAGACCCAGTACTTC
>-|TRBJ1-4|17|-|TRBV18
CASSPREPTVSNEKLFF
TGTGCCAGCTCACCAAGGGAGCCGACGGTGTCTAATGAAAAACTGTTTTTT
>-|TRBJ1-1|16|-|TRBV5-1
CASSWAHLQEPLEAFF
TGCGCCAGCAGCTGGGCCCATCTACAGGAGCCCTTAGAAGCTTTCTTT
>TRBD1|TRBJ1-5|15|few|TRBV11-2
CASSLEQGRGQPQHF
TGTGCCAGCAGCTTAGAACAGGGGAGAGGACAGCCCCAGCATTTT
>-|TRBJ2-1|14|-|TRBV5-1
CASSAGFSYNEQFF
TGCGCCAGTTCGGCGGGGTTTTCCTACAATGAGCAGTTCTTC
>-|TRBJ1-3|13|-|TRBV19
CASSIDSGNTIYF
TGTGCCAGTAGTATCGACAGTGGAAACACCATATATTTT
>-|TRBJ1-5|13|-|TRBV5-1
CASSLVGGQPQHF
TGCGCCAGCAGCTTGGTAGGGGGACAGCCCCAGCATTTT
>-|TRBJ2-2|13|few|TRBV5-4
CASSPDYTGELFF
TGTGCCAGCAGCCCGGACTACACCGGGGAGCTGTTTTTT
>TRBD1|TRBJ1-4|13|-|TRBV19
CATQGDKNEKLFF
TGTGCCACCCAGGGGGACAAAAATGAAAAACTGTTTTTT
>TRBD1|TRBJ2-5|14|-|TRBV19
CASSIRTGKETQYF
TGTGCCAGTAGTATAAGGACAGGGAAAGAGACCCAGTACTTC
>-|TRBJ1-1|15|-|TRBV4-3
CASSQEPQGNTEAFF
TGCGCCAGCAGCCAGGAACCCCAGGGAAACACTGAAGCTTTCTTT
>-|TRBJ2-3|13|-|TRBV3-1/TRBV3-2
CASSLRDTDTQYF
TGTGCCAGCAGCCTCCGGGACACAGATACGCAGTATTTT
>-|TRBJ1-2|15|-|TRBV5-6
CASSLDFGGQRGYTF
TGTGCCAGCAGCTTGGACTTCGGCGGACAGAGGGGCTACACCTTC
>TRBD1|TRBJ2-3|16|-|TRBV18
CASSPGTGQSTDTQYF
TGTGCCAGCTCACCGGGGACAGGGCAAAGCACAGATACGCAGTATTTT
>-|TRBJ1-1|15|few|TRBV5-1
CASSRPVGGGTEAFF
TGCGCCAGCAGCCGACCCGTGGGGGGAGGTACTGAAGCTTTCTTT
>-|TRBJ2-2|15|-|TRBV11-2
CASSYGTPNTGELFF
TGTGCCAGCAGCTACGGGACACCGAACACCGGGGAGCTGTTTTTT
>-|TRBJ1-4|14|-|TRBV11-2
CASSLQGFNEKLFF
TGTGCCAGCAGCTTACAGGGATTTAATGAAAAACTGTTTTTT
>-|TRBJ2-2|15|-|TRBV27
CASSLQGVDTGELFF
TGTGCCAGCAGTTTACAAGGGGTTGACACCGGGGAGCTGTTTTTT
>-|TRBJ2-7|14|once|TRBV5-8
CASSLWPNTYEQYF
TGTGCCAGCAGCTTGTGGCCAAATACCTACGAGCAGTACTTC
>TRBD1|TRBJ2-1|17|-|TRBV4-1
CASSQEGQGAAYNEQFF
TGCGCCAGCAGCCAAGAAGGCCAGGGGGCTGCTTACAATGAGCAGTTCTTC
>TRBD2|TRBJ2-1|15|-|TRBV19
CASTLAGAGNNEQFF
TGTGCCAGTACCCTAGCGGGAGCTGGGAACAATGAGCAGTTCTTC
>TRBD2|TRBJ2-2|18|-|TRBV5-1
CASSLPTISGMLNGELFF
TGCGCCAGCAGCTTACCAACGATTAGCGGGATGCTGAACGGGGAGCTGTTTTTT
>TRBD1|TRBJ1-2|14|-|TRBV2
CASKTQGANYGYTF
TGTGCCAGCAAAACACAGGGGGCGAACTATGGCTACACCTTC
>TRBD1|TRBJ1-1|14|-|TRBV14
CASSQQGVMTEAFF
TGTGCCAGCAGTCAACAGGGGGTAATGACTGAAGCTTTCTTT
>-|TRBJ1-4|16|-|TRBV3-1/TRBV3-2
CASSQGPGRANEKLFF
TGTGCCAGCAGCCAAGGGCCGGGCAGGGCCAACGAAAAACTGTTTTTT
>TRBD2|TRBJ2-7|15|once|TRBV6-5
CASRKWTSGGNEQYF
TGTGCCAGCAGGAAATGGACTAGCGGGGGTAACGAGCAGTACTTC
>-|TRBJ2-2|16|-|TRBV7-2
CASSLGPSANTGELFF
TGTGCCAGCAGCTTGGGGCCATCGGCGAACACCGGGGAGCTGTTTTTT
>TRBD2|TRBJ2-2|15|-|TRBV11-2
CASSQASGATGELFF
TGTGCCAGCAGCCAAGCTAGCGGTGCCACCGGGGAGCTGTTTTTT
>-|TRBJ1-1|13|-|TRBV18
CASSPGGDTEAFF
TGTGCCAGCTCACCAGGAGGGGACACTGAAGCTTTCTTT
>-|TRBJ1-3|11|-|TRBV30
CAWSKEGLSYF
TGTGCCTGGAGTAAGGAGGGGCTCTCGTATTTT
>-|TRBJ1-5|13|-|TRBV6-5
CASSYDINQPQHF
TGTGCCAGCAGTTACGACATTAATCAGCCCCAGCATTTT
>-|TRBJ1-2|15|-|TRBV9
CASSVSWGPNYGYTF
TGTGCCAGCAGCGTAAGTTGGGGCCCTAACTATGGCTACACCTTC
>-|TRBJ1-6|15|-|TRBV5-1
CASSLDGPWASPLHF
TGCGCCAGCAGCTTGGACGGCCCTTGGGCTTCACCCCTCCACTTT
>-|TRBJ1-6|13|once|TRBV28
CASSRVDNSPLHF
TGTGCCAGCAGCAGGGTGGATAATTCACCCCTCCACTTT
>-|TRBJ1-1|15|-|TRBV6-5
CASNPFGTSNTEAFF
TGTGCCAGCAACCCTTTCGGGACATCCAACACTGAAGCTTTCTTT
>-|TRBJ1-1|13|-|TRBV27
CASSFRVVTEAFF
TGTGCCAGCAGTTTCAGGGTAGTGACTGAAGCTTTCTTT
>-|TRBJ1-2|13|-|TRBV30
CAWSVSGNYGYTF
TGTGCCTGGAGTGTATCGGGAAACTATGGCTACACCTTC
>-|TRBJ1-5|15|-|TRBV24-1
CATSDGGGRGQPQHF
TGTGCCACCAGTGACGGCGGGGGGAGAGGTCAGCCCCAGCATTTT
>-|TRBJ1-1|11|-|TRBV28
CASLKLTTAFF
TGTGCCAGCCTGAAGCTGACAACAGCTTTCTTT
>TRBD2|TRBJ2-1|15|-|TRBV7-9
CASSLVLAGADEQFF
TGTGCCAGCAGCTTAGTACTAGCGGGAGCTGATGAGCAGTTCTTC
>-|TRBJ2-6|17|-|TRBV5-5
CASSLSIVGAGANVLTF
TGTGCCAGCAGCTTAAGCATAGTCGGAGCTGGGGCCAACGTCCTGACTTTC
>TRBD1|TRBJ2-1|15|few|TRBV24-1
CATSSETGGSNEQFF
TGTGCCACCAGTTCTGAAACAGGGGGAAGCAATGAGCAGTTCTTC
>TRBD1|TRBJ1-2|16|-|TRBV25-1
CASSGGGQGKLYGYTF
TGTGCCAGCAGTGGGGGGGGACAGGGGAAATTGTATGGCTACACCTTC
>TRBD2|TRBJ2-7|13|-|TRBV28
CASKRAGGVEQYF
TGTGCCAGCAAACGGGCGGGAGGGGTCGAGCAGTACTTC
>TRBD2|TRBJ2-1|16|-|TRBV6-1
CASSEQLAGARNEQFF
TGTGCCAGCAGCGAACAACTAGCGGGTGCACGCAATGAGCAGTTCTTC
>TRBD1|TRBJ1-1|12|few|TRBV29-1
CSEGTGSSPAFF
TGCAGCGAAGGGACAGGGAGTTCTCCAGCTTTCTTT
>-|TRBJ2-6|17|-|TRBV7-2
CASSLAGQGAGANVLTF
TGTGCCAGCAGCTTAGCGGGGCAGGGTGCCGGGGCCAACGTCCTGACTTTC
>-|TRBJ1-2|15|-|TRBV15
CATSRDRGADYGYTF
TGTGCCACCAGCAGAGATCGGGGGGCGGACTATGGCTACACCTTC
>-|TRBJ2-3|16|-|TRBV6-2/TRBV6-3
CASSYSTGPGTDTQYF
TGTGCCAGCAGTTACTCCACAGGGCCCGGTACGGATACGCAGTATTTT
>TRBD2|TRBJ2-7|16|once|TRBV7-8
CASSSAGGADSYEQYF
TGTGCCAGCAGTTCAGCGGGGGGGGCAGACTCCTACGAGCAGTACTTC
>-|TRBJ1-3|14|-|TRBV9
CASSVDTNRNTIYF
TGTGCCAGCAGCGTAGACACCAACAGAAACACCATATATTTT
>-|TRBJ1-2|14|-|TRBV6-5
CASSYQATLYGYTF
TGTGCCAGCAGTTATCAGGCGACCCTCTATGGCTACACCTTC
>-|TRBJ2-1|16|-|TRBV15
CATSRGEGGSYNEQFF
TGTGCCACCAGCAGAGGGGAAGGAGGCTCCTACAATGAGCAGTTCTTC
>-|TRBJ2-7|15|once|TRBV7-3
CASSLGGASTYEQYF
TGTGCCAGCAGCTTGGGCGGGGCCTCAACCTACGAGCAGTACTTC
>TRBD1|TRBJ2-7|16|-|TRBV5-8
CASSLPGTGTSYEQYF
TGTGCCAGCAGCTTGCCCGGGACAGGGACTTCCTACGAGCAGTACTTC
>-|TRBJ2-1|15|-|TRBV9
CASSLLGGPGNEQFF
TGTGCCAGCAGCCTTCTTGGCGGGCCCGGCAATGAGCAGTTCTTC